This note documents a single T cell receptor (beta chain) sequence. Its specificity is unknown. Generated by immunoSEQ multiplex PCR, the TCRdb table keeps only in-frame clones and is missing some. The sample lists a few hundred thousand clones, about 61% occurring once. The sample originates from a study of cytotoxic CD8 clonotypes in ibrutinib-treated CLL. Study context: Following treatment for a median roughly 11 months, range 6 to 36, response samples were then taken. Study conclusions and caveats: Clonality climbed at ibrutinib response, then dropped toward baseline at progression. Baseline-level clonality went beyond age-matched healthy donors and moved in step with circulating CD8+ T-cell counts.

The CDR3 runs 18 residues. Germline V gene sequence: CDR1 SGHRS, CDR2 YFSETQ. V lost 4 bases and J lost 4; bases outside the gene matches: 13. PBMCs were cryopreserved, and 2 to 2.5 micrograms of genomic DNA from them went into TCR beta libraries. This receptor was identified in a human donor with chronic lymphocytic leukemia. The chain recombines TRBV5-1 with TRBJ2-1; TRBD2 aligns across 11 bases. The starting material was PBMCs, obtained after 36 months of ibrutinib treatment. DNA of the CDR3: TGCGCCAGCAGCCCGACTAGCGGGATTCTTCTGCCTTACAATGAGCAGTTCTTC. Its translation is CASSPTSGILLPYNEQFF.